Each of the 19 T cell receptor beta chains below was sequenced from the same sample in a study of persistence of HIV-infected CD4 T cells (dated by TCRdb to about 2020). The immunoSEQ hsTCRB assay version 4, run in survey mode, was used to sequence TCRbeta repertoires from genomic DNA. This immuneACCESS table, as held by TCRdb, lists in-frame sequences with V and J called but not all clones. Of the missing ones, under half trace to an unresolved V gene in checked studies; the others have no known cause. This sample has 40,000 to 55,000 clones in its table, and more than 80% of those were observed once. The ten largest make up about 3.5% of the sample. What these receptors recognize is not known. Sample treatment or condition, as interpreted from the label and publication: suppressive antiretroviral therapy. As a nonspecific positive control representing the CD4+ T cell repertoire, the cells were stimulated with anti-CD3/anti-CD28 magnetic beads. Sorting of responding CD4+ T cells was based on upregulation of both CD40 ligand and CD69.

The sample here was CD4+ T cells sorted from PBMCs after roughly 18-hour stimulation, taken from a patient who received antiretroviral therapy. According to the study, the label for this sample's cell subset or site signals: CD40L+CD69+ CD4 T cells responding to anti-CD3/anti-CD28 beads, representing the overall repertoire. These receptors all stem from an adult woman with HIV who was CMV-seropositive.

This sequence joins TRBV30 and TRBJ1-4; no clear D gene. CDR1 is GTSNPN, CDR2 SVGIG, per germline (reference sequence). This CDR3 region has 13 residues. Deletions cut 4 bases from V and 8 bases from J, with 14 bases between. CDR3 DNA: TGTGCCTGGAAGTGGAGGTATGAGGAAAAACTGTTTTTT. Amino acid sequence: CAWKWRYEEKLFF.

The rearrangement links TRBV20-1 to TRBJ2-7; D call uncertain. CDR1 and CDR2 (germline): DFQATT, SNEGSKA (reference sequence). The CDR3 sequence is 11 residues long. Trimming took off 6 bases at V and 4 bases at J, with 10 bases between the two ends. Written as DNA, the CDR3 is TGCAGTGCCGGTCCGGAATACGAGCAGTACTTC. Amino acids: CSAGPEYEQYF.

The chain is built from TRBV6-2 or TRBV6-3 and TRBJ2-1; 10 bases fit TRBD1. Per the germline V gene, CDR1 is MNHEY and CDR2 is SVGEGT. The CDR3 is 15 amino acids. V lost 2 bases and J lost 6; bases outside the gene matches: 4. The CDR3 region is CASSYRDRGFNEQFF. The CDR3 nucleotides read TGTGCCAGCAGTTACCGGGACAGGGGTTTCAATGAGCAGTTCTTC.

The rearrangement joins TRBV11-3 to TRBJ1-1, with TRBD1 matching 9 bases. The germline V gene encodes CDR1 SGHNT and CDR2 YENEEA. V lost 5 bases and J lost 7; bases outside the gene matches: 5. The CDR3 is 13 residues long. The CDR3 spells CASSRDRDGEAFF. CDR3 nucleotide sequence: TGTGCCAGCAGCCGGGACAGGGATGGTGAAGCTTTCTTT.

There are a few counts of this clone. The chain links TRBV6-4 to TRBJ2-7; D tentatively reads TRBD1 or TRBD2 (5 bases each). V lost 8 bases and J lost 5, with 19 bases in between. The CDR3 extends over 14 amino acids. The V gene's germline CDR1 is MRHNA and CDR2 SNTAGT. The CDR3 region is CASLRKGRWNEQYF. CDR3 nucleotide sequence: TGTGCCAGCCTGAGGAAGGGGAGATGGAACGAGCAGTACTTC.

V usage is TRBV7-8 and J usage is TRBJ2-1; no clear D gene. The CDR3 totals 15 residues. Between the trimmed V and J ends, which lost 8 bases and 5 bases, there was a span of 19 bases. Per germline, CDR1 SGHVS and CDR2 FQNEAQ. The CDR3: CASAFSPGRNNEQFF. For the CDR3, the DNA is TGTGCCAGCGCTTTCTCCCCGGGCCGCAACAATGAGCAGTTCTTC.

V gene TRBV19 combines with J gene TRBJ2-7, with TRBD1 identical over 10 bases. Unmatched junction bases numbered 7, after V lost 6 bases and J lost 8 bases. Germline CDR1 reads LNHDA; CDR2 reads SQIVND (reference sequence). The CDR3 runs 13 residues. The CDR3 DNA follows: TGTGCCAGTAGGACCGGACAGGGGGGAAAGCAGTACTTC. It specifies CASRTGQGGKQYF. Combining the CDR3 with reference TRBV19 and TRBJ2-7 gives the whole variable domain DGGITQSPKYLFRKEGQNVTLSCEQNLNHDAMYWYRQDPGQGLRLIYYSQIVNDFQKGDIAEGYSVSREKKESFPLTVTSAQKNPTAFYLCASRTGQGGKQYFGPGTRLTVT.

This clone appeared once. The chain combines TRBV9 with TRBJ1-1; D remains ambiguous. There are 15 residues in the CDR3. Germline V CDR1 and CDR2: SGDLS, YYNGEE. Deletions cut 0 bases from V and 4 bases from J, with 13 bases between. Here the CDR3 reads CASSVVGGSGTEAFF. The CDR3 DNA is TGTGCCAGCAGCGTAGTAGGTGGCTCGGGCACTGAAGCTTTCTTT.

J is TRBJ2-2 and V is TRBV20-1, with D maybe TRBD2 (5 bases). The CDR3 loop spans 15 amino acids. The V end lost 3 bases, the J end lost 7 bases, and 18 bases lay between the germline ends. Per the germline V gene, CDR1 is DFQATT and CDR2 is SNEGSKA (reference sequence). CDR3 sequence reads: CSASNGPEGYGELFF. The CDR3 bases are TGCAGTGCTAGTAACGGGCCTGAGGGTTACGGGGAGCTGTTTTTT.

A word on this clone: This CDR3 is also generated by other DNA sequences in the sample. The chain recombines TRBV3-1 (or the pseudogene TRBV3-2) with TRBJ2-2, with D possibly being TRBD2 (7 bases). CDR1 and CDR2 from the germline V gene are LGHDT and YNNKEL (reference sequence). The CDR3 sequence is 15 residues long. The V end lost 4 bases, the J end lost 5 bases, and 14 bases lay between the germline ends. This CDR3 is CASSLGGARTGELFF. The CDR3 nucleotides read TGTGCCAGCAGCCTTGGGGGGGCGAGGACCGGGGAGCTGTTTTTT.

This clone has a single count. The V call is TRBV28, the J call TRBJ1-2, with no clear D. The germline CDR1 and CDR2 sequences are MDHEN and SYDVKM. The CDR3 runs 12 residues. V gave up 2 bases and J gave up 2 bases, with 3 bases separating them. CDR3 loop: CASSLQNYGYTF. CDR3 in DNA: TGTGCCAGCAGTTTACAAAACTATGGCTACACCTTC.

This clone was seen a few times. The chain couples TRBV15 to TRBJ1-1, with D unresolved. The CDR3 length is 16 residues. The germline V gene has CDR1 LNHNV and CDR2 YYDKDF (reference sequence). Trimming removed 0 bases at V and 5 bases at J, with 16 bases between. In nucleotides, the CDR3 is TGTGCCACCAGCAGAGATCTGTCAGGTGGAACGACTGAAGCTTTCTTT. Residues: CATSRDLSGGTTEAFF.

The gene calls are TRBV7-3 and TRBJ2-5; no clear D gene. Germline values: CDR1 SGHTA, CDR2 FQGTGA. This CDR3 has 14 amino acids. Trimming stripped 4 bases from V and 0 bases from J, with 9 bases between. The CDR3, as DNA: TGTGCCAGCAGCTCCCAACACAACCAAGAGACCCAGTACTTC. Translated: CASSSQHNQETQYF.

V is TRBV28 and J is TRBJ2-7, with 7 nucleotides matching TRBD2. Trimming cost V 6 bases and J 6 bases; bases outside gene matches: 14. The germline gives CDR1 MDHEN, CDR2 SYDVKM. The CDR3 totals 15 residues. The CDR3 DNA sequence: TGTGCCAGCAGCCCCGATACGGGGAGGGCCTTCGAGCAGTACTTC. It encodes CASSPDTGRAFEQYF.

This rearrangement joins TRBV3-1 (or the pseudogene TRBV3-2) to TRBJ1-2; D remains unclear. The CDR3 consists of 15 residues. The V end lost 0 bases, the J end lost 8 bases, and 16 bases lay between the germline ends. The germline CDR1 and CDR2 sequences are LGHDT and YNNKEL (reference sequence). This CDR3 reads CASSQDYSGREGYTF. The DNA for the CDR3 is TGTGCCAGCAGCCAAGATTATTCCGGGAGGGAGGGCTACACCTTC.

V is TRBV5-1 and J is TRBJ1-4; D remains ambiguous. The CDR3 length is 15 residues. Germline CDR1 SGHRS, CDR2 YFSETQ. The ends were cut back, 0 bases at V and 7 bases at J, with 13 bases in the middle. The CDR3 bases are TGCGCCAGCAGCTTGGCCGAGGGCCTCGGTGAAAAACTGTTTTTT. It yields the protein CASSLAEGLGEKLFF.

The chain carries TRBV19 and TRBJ2-6, with a weak D call TRBD1 (5 bases). The V gene lost 6 bases and the J gene lost 0 bases, with 9 bases spanning the gap. The CDR3 contains 15 residues. The germline V gene encodes CDR1 LNHDA and CDR2 SQIVND (reference sequence). CDR3 bases: TGTGCCAGTAGCGACAGTTACTCTGGGGCCAACGTCCTGACTTTC. Its translation: CASSDSYSGANVLTF. The whole variable domain, remainder taken from reference TRBV19 and TRBJ2-6, is DGGITQSPKYLFRKEGQNVTLSCEQNLNHDAMYWYRQDPGQGLRLIYYSQIVNDFQKGDIAEGYSVSREKKESFPLTVTSAQKNPTAFYLCASSDSYSGANVLTFGAGSRLTVL.

This chain joins TRBV18 and TRBJ2-1, with 7 positions matching TRBD2. V dropped 5 bases and J dropped 0; count of bases not matched to a gene: 7. The CDR3 totals 16 residues. Germline loops: CDR1 KGHSH, CDR2 LQKENI. Here the CDR3 reads CASSTTSSHSYNEQFF. In DNA form, the CDR3 reads TGTGCCAGCTCAACGACTAGCTCCCACTCCTACAATGAGCAGTTCTTC.

This clone was seen only once. The CDR3 DNA is TGTGCCAGCAGTAACACCGGGGAGCTGTTTTTT. Translated: CASSNTGELFF. The chain uses TRBV6-5 and TRBJ2-2, with D unresolved. The CDR3 length is 11 residues. V was trimmed by 5 bases and J by 2 bases, leaving 0 bases between them. Germline CDR1 and CDR2: MNHEY and SVGAGI.